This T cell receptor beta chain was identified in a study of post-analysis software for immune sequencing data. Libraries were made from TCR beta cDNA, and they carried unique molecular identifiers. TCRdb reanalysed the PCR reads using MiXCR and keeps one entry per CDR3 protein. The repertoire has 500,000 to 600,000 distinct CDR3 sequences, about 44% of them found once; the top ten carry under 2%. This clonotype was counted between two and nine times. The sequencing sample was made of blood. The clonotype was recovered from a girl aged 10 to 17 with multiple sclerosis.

CDR3 sequence reads: CASSQGAVADTQYF. CDR3 bases: TGCGCCAGCAGCCAGGGGGCAGTGGCAGATACGCAGTATTTT. J is TRBJ2-3 and V is TRBV4-1; D might be TRBD1 (6 bases). From germline, CDR1 is MGHRA and CDR2 YSYEKL. The CDR3 is 14 amino acids. With 3 bases removed from V and 4 bases from J, the gap between germline ends came to 11 bases.